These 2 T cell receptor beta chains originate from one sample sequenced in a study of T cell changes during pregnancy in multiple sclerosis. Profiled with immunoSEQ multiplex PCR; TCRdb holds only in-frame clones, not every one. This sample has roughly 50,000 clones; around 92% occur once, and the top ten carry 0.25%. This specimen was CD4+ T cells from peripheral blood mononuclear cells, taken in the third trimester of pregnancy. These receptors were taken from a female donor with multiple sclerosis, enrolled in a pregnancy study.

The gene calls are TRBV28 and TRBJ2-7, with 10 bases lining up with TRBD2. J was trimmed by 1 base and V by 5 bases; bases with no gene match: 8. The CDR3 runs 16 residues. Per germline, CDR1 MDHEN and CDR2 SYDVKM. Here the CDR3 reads CASSPLAGAGSYEQYF. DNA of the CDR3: TGTGCCAGCAGTCCCCTAGCGGGGGCGGGATCCTACGAGCAGTACTTC.

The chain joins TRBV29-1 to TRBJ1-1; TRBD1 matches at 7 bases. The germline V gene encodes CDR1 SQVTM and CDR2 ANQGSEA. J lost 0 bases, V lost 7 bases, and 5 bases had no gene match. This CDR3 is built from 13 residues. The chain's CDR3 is CSAGTALNTEAFF. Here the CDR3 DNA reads TGCAGCGCCGGGACAGCCCTGAACACTGAAGCTTTCTTT.